This entry is about one T cell receptor (beta chain). The antigen is not known. The CDR3 is made up of 15 amino acids. With 2 bases removed from V and 8 bases from J, the gap between germline ends came to 19 bases. Germline-derived CDR1 and CDR2 are SGHRS and YFSETQ. This sample stems from a study of shared clonotypes between healthy human individuals. Overall study findings and caveats: The expectation was that sequencing depth would affect clonotype sharing among donors.

CD4+ cells were split into CD45RA+ naive and CD45RA-negative memory subsets. Profiled with immunoSEQ multiplex PCR; TCRdb holds only in-frame clones, not every one. The sample yields about 2.4 million clones, roughly 93% seen once. This sequence originates from a man aged 18 to 29 in good health. Some clones in this sample may be carry-over from other donors' samples. The sequencing sample was made of naive CD4+ T cells from PBMCs. The subset denotes: CD45RA+ positively selected. This chain uses TRBV5-1 with TRBJ1-2; no reliable D call. CDR3 sequence reads: CASSLSDREIEGYTF. DNA of the CDR3: TGCGCCAGCAGCTTAAGCGACCGGGAGATAGAAGGCTACACCTTC. Complete variable domain (other parts from reference TRBV5-1 and TRBJ1-2): KAGVTQTPRYLIKTRGQQVTLSCSPISGHRSVSWYQQTPGQGLQFLFEYFSETQRNKGNFPGRFSGRQFSNSRSEMNVSTLELGDSALYLCASSLSDREIEGYTFGSGTRLTVV.